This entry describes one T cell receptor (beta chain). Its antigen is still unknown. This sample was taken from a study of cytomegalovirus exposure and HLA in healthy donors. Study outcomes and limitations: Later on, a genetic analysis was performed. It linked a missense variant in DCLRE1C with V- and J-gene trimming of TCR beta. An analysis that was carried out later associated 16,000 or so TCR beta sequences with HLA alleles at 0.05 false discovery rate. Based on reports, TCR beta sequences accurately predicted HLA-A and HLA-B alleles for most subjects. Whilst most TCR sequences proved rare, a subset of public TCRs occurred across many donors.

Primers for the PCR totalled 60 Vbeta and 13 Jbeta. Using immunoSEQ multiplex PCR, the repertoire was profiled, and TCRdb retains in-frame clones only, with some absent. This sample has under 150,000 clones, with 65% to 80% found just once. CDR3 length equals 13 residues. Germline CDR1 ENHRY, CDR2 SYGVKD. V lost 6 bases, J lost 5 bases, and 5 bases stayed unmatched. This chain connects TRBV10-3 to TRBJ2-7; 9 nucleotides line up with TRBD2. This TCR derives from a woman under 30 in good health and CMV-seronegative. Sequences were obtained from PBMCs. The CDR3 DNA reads TGTGCCATCAGATTAGCGGGAGCCAACGAGCAGTACTTC. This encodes CAIRLAGANEQYF.